This is a list of T cell receptor beta chains from one sample in a study of CD4 and CD8 cells across lung adenocarcinoma regions. TCRdb re-derived calls from the PCR reads in MiXCR, one entry per CDR3 protein. The data show about 20,000 distinct CDR3 sequences, about half seen once. Sequencing was done on a sample of CD8+ T cells from the center of a lung tumor. The receptors here all came from a female donor with lung adenocarcinoma. The CD4 and CD8 labels of this study may be unreliable. The CDR3 runs from the conserved cysteine through the conserved F or W. D genes are given only for firm matches. The size of a clone is reported for some rows only, either as once, few or many, or as a class for expanded clones.

D: -
J: TRBJ2-3
size: many
V: TRBV6-1
DNA: TGTGCCAGCACCAAATGGAGAGATACGCAGTATTTT
CDR3: CASTKWRDTQYF

D: -
J: TRBJ2-1
size: -
V: TRBV3-1
DNA: TGTGCCAGCAGCCAAGTAAGATATACTAGATTTCTCTACAATGAGCAGTTCTTC
CDR3: CASSQVRYTRFLYNEQFF

D: -
J: TRBJ2-2
size: -
V: TRBV7-3
DNA: TGTGCCAGCAGGGACGGGGACACCGGGGAGCTGTTTTTT
CDR3: CASRDGDTGELFF

D: -
J: TRBJ2-5
size: -
V: TRBV10-2
DNA: TGCGCCAGCAGTGTAGGAGGCCAAGGGACGCAGTACTTT
CDR3: CASSVGGQGTQYF

D: -
J: TRBJ1-2
size: many
V: TRBV6-1
DNA: TGTGCCAGCAGTGGACCAAGCGGACAGAACTATGGCTACACCTTC
CDR3: CASSGPSGQNYGYTF

D: TRBD1
J: TRBJ2-1
size: -
V: TRBV6-1
DNA: TGTGCCAGCAGTGAAGCTTGGGACAGGGCTTGGGGTGAGCAGTTTTTT
CDR3: CASSEAWDRAWGEQFF

D: -
J: TRBJ1-2
size: few
V: TRBV6-1
DNA: TGTGCCAGCAGTGTCCAGTCCGGGCAGGGGAGTGGCTACACCTTC
CDR3: CASSVQSGQGSGYTF

D: -
J: TRBJ2-1
size: -
V: TRBV6-1
DNA: TGTGCCAGCAGCACGGGGCCCAACCTGGGGCTTGAGCAGTTCTTC
CDR3: CASSTGPNLGLEQFF

D: TRBD1
J: TRBJ2-1
size: few
V: TRBV6-1
DNA: TGTGCCAGCAGTATTAACAGGGGGGAGCTTCGGTTCTTC
CDR3: CASSINRGELRFF

D: TRBD1
J: TRBJ1-2
size: few
V: TRBV20-1
DNA: TGCAGTGCCCGGGGTCAGGGGGACTATGGCTACACCTTC
CDR3: CSARGQGDYGYTF

D: -
J: TRBJ2-7
size: -
V: TRBV6-1
DNA: TGTGCCAGCAGTCTCAGCGGGTGGGGCTACGAGCAGTACTTC
CDR3: CASSLSGWGYEQYF

D: TRBD1
J: TRBJ2-5
size: -
V: TRBV27
DNA: TGTGCCACCAGTCCCTACAGGGGGGAGACCCAGTACTTC
CDR3: CATSPYRGETQYF

D: -
J: TRBJ2-3
size: -
V: TRBV12-3/TRBV12-4
DNA: TGTGCCAGCAGTCCGACTAGGGGCTGTAGCCCAGAGACCCAGTATTTT
CDR3: CASSPTRGCSPETQYF

D: TRBD2
J: TRBJ2-1
size: medium-sized
V: TRBV27
DNA: TGTGCCAGCAGACGGGGGGGAGGATCTCGGCTCTTC
CDR3: CASRRGGGSRLF

D: -
J: TRBJ2-1
size: -
V: TRBV9
DNA: TGTGCCAGCAGCCCGGTCAGCGGCTCCTACAATGAGCAGTTCTTC
CDR3: CASSPVSGSYNEQFF

D: -
J: TRBJ1-2
size: -
V: TRBV5-6
DNA: TGTGCCAGCAGCTTGGGAAGGTTCGGGGGCGGCTCCTATGGCTACACCTTC
CDR3: CASSLGRFGGGSYGYTF

D: TRBD1
J: TRBJ1-2
size: -
V: TRBV12-3/TRBV12-4
DNA: TGTGCCAGTAATGACAATGGGGGGGACAGGGCTAACTATGGCTACACCTTC
CDR3: CASNDNGGDRANYGYTF

D: -
J: TRBJ2-1
size: few
V: TRBV6-5
DNA: TGTGCCAGCAGTTACTCGACCTACAATGAGCAGTTCTTC
CDR3: CASSYSTYNEQFF

D: -
J: TRBJ2-5
size: -
V: TRBV20-1
DNA: TGCAGTGCGCAGGAGGGCCTCCAAGAGACCCAGTACTTC
CDR3: CSAQEGLQETQYF

D: TRBD2
J: TRBJ2-1
size: -
V: TRBV20-1
DNA: TGCAGTGCTAGAGGAGGACTAGCAGCCTCCCTAGATGAGCAGTTCTTC
CDR3: CSARGGLAASLDEQFF

D: -
J: TRBJ2-1
size: few
V: TRBV29-1
DNA: TGCAGCGTTCCAACAGGGAACAATGAGCAGTTCTTC
CDR3: CSVPTGNNEQFF

D: TRBD2
J: TRBJ2-3
size: few
V: TRBV7-3
DNA: TGTGCCAGCAGCCCCAATTTCGGGGGGGGGACAGATACGCAGTATTTT
CDR3: CASSPNFGGGTDTQYF

D: -
J: TRBJ2-4
size: -
V: TRBV27
DNA: TGTGCCAGCACCGGGGGGCTGAGAGCCACAGACACTCAGTACTTT
CDR3: CASTGGLRATDTQYF